The entry that follows covers one TCR beta chain sequence. This sample's time point: patch test 3, about 24 weeks after DPC sensitization. Treatment defined: therapeutic diphenylcyclopropenone sensitization with weekly scalp DPC. Blood draws came first, before each patch test. This record comes from a study of human T cells and chemical hapten exposure. Study summary: On the upper back, patch tests were applied with 0.01% DPC and read at 6 days. Small pooled library volume differences chiefly drove per-sample TCR yield variation.

TCRdb re-derived calls from the RACE reads in MiXCR, one entry per CDR3 protein. The sample lists approximately 60,000 distinct CDR3 sequences, 9.5% to 12% seen once, with 2% to 3% in the top ten. Germline V gene lookup returns CDR1 MNHEY and CDR2 SMNVEV (reference sequence). V was clipped by 10 bases and J by 3 bases, with 18 bases between them. This CDR3 has 14 amino acids. The V gene is TRBV27, the J gene TRBJ1-2; D not resolved. The source was whole blood, collected in connection with sensitization to the hapten diphenylcyclopropenone (DPC). The clonotype was recovered from a woman in her 30s with alopecia areata. Some clones in this sample may be carry-over from other donors' samples. CDR3 in DNA: TGTGCCACCAGAAGCATCTCAGGCTACTATGGCTACACCTTC. This translates into CATRSISGYYGYTF.